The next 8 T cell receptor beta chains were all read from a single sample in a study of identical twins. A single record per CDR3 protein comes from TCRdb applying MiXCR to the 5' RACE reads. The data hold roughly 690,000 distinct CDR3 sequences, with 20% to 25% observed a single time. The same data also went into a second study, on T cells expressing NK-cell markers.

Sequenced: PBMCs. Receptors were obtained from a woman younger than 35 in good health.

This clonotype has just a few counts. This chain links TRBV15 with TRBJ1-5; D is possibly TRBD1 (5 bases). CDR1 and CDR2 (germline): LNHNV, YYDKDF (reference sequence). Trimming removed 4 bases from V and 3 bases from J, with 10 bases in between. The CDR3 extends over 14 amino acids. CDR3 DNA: TGTGCCACCAGCATAGACAGTCTCAATCAGCCCCAGCATTTT. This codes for CATSIDSLNQPQHF.

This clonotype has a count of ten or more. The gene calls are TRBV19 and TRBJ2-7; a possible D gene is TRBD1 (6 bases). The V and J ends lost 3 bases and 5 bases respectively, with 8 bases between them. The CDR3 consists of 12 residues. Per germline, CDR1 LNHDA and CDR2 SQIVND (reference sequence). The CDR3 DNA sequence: TGTGCCAGTAGTATTTGGGGGCACGAGCAGTACTTC. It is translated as CASSIWGHEQYF.

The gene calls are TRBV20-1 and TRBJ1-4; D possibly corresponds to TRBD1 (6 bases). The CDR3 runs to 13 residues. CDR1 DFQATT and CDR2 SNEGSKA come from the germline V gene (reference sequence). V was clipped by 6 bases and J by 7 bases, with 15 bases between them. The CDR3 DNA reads TGCAGTGCAACGGGGGCAGTGGGTGAAAAACTGTTTTTT. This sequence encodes CSATGAVGEKLFF.

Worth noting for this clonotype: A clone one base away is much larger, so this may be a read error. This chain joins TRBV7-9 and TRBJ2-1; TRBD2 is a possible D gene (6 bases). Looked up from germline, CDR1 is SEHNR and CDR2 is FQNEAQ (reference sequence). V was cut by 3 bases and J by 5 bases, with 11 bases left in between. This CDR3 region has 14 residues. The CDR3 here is CASSFIGGNNEQFF. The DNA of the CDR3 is TGTGCCAGCAGCTTCATCGGGGGTAACAATGAGCAGTTCTTC.

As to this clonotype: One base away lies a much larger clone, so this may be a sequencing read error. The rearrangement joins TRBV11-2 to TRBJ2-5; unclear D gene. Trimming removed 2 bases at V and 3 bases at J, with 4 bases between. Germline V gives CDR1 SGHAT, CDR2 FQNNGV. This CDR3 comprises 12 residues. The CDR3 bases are TGTGCCAGCAGCTTAACTAAAGAGACCCAGTACTTC. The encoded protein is CASSLTKETQYF.

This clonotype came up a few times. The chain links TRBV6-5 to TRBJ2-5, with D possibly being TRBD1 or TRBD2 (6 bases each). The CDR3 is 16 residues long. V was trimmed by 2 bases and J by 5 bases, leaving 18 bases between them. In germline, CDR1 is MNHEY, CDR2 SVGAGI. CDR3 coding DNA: TGTGCCAGCAGTTACGTACGCCGGGGGCCCGGGGAGACCCAGTACTTC. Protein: CASSYVRRGPGETQYF.

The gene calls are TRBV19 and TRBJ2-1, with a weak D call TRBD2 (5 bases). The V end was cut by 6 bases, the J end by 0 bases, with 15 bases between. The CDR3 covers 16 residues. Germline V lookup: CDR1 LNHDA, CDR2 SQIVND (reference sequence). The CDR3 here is CASSGWESSSYNEQFF. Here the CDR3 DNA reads TGTGCCAGTAGCGGGTGGGAGAGTAGCTCCTACAATGAGCAGTTCTTC. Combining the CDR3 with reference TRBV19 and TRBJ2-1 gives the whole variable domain DGGITQSPKYLFRKEGQNVTLSCEQNLNHDAMYWYRQDPGQGLRLIYYSQIVNDFQKGDIAEGYSVSREKKESFPLTVTSAQKNPTAFYLCASSGWESSSYNEQFFGPGTRLTVL.

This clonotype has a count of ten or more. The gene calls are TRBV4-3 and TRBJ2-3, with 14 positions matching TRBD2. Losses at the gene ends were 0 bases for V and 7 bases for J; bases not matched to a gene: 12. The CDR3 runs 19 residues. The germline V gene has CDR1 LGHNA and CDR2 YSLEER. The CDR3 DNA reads TGCGCCAGCAGCCAAGATCCTGGGACTAGCGGGAGTGACGGAAATACGCAGTATTTT. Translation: CASSQDPGTSGSDGNTQYF.